The 6 T cell receptor beta chains below were found in one sample sequenced in a study of cytomegalovirus exposure and HLA in healthy donors. The study ran its PCR with 60 Vbeta and 13 Jbeta primers. Produced via immunoSEQ multiplex PCR; TCRdb's table is partial and in-frame only. Its clone listing holds about 74,000 clones. The sequenced sample was PBMCs. These receptors were obtained from a female donor in good health and CMV-seropositive.

The chain links TRBV9 to TRBJ1-2; 7 nucleotides match TRBD1. The germline V gene encodes CDR1 SGDLS and CDR2 YYNGEE. The CDR3 consists of 17 residues. The V gene end was trimmed by 4 bases and the J gene end by 1 base; junction bases not matched to a gene: 13. CDR3 protein: CASSHNTDRLNNYGYTF. The CDR3 coding sequence is TGTGCCAGCAGCCACAACACGGACAGGCTTAATAACTATGGCTACACCTTC.

The chain employs TRBV11-1 and TRBJ2-1; 7 bases map to TRBD2. CDR1 is SGHAT and CDR2 is FQDESV in the germline V gene (reference sequence). With V trimmed by 5 bases and J by 5 bases, 9 bases remained unmatched. CDR3 length: 15 residues. CDR3 nucleotides: TGTGCCAGCAGCCCGCGAAGGGCGGGAGACAATGAGCAGTTCTTC. Its protein is CASSPRRAGDNEQFF. The variable domain in full, completed from reference TRBV11-1 and TRBJ2-1, reads EAEVAQSPRYKITEKSQAVAFWCDPISGHATLYWYRQILGQGPELLVQFQDESVVDDSQLPKDRFSAERLKGVDSTLKIQPAELGDSAMYLCASSPRRAGDNEQFFGPGTRLTVL.

The J gene is TRBJ2-5, the V gene TRBV4-1; 11 nucleotides align to TRBD1. V dropped 0 bases and J dropped 5; count of bases not matched to a gene: 8. The CDR3 sequence is 17 residues long. Germline CDR1 reads MGHRA; CDR2 reads YSYEKL. CDR3 in DNA: TGCGCCAGCAGCCAAGACGGGACAGGGGGGTTGATGGAGACCCAGTACTTC. Translated, it gives CASSQDGTGGLMETQYF.

The V gene is TRBV19, the J gene TRBJ1-2, with TRBD1 identical over 7 bases. The CDR3 length is 15 residues. The V gene end was trimmed by 6 bases and the J gene end by 7 bases; junction bases not matched to a gene: 14. CDR1 and CDR2 from the germline V gene are LNHDA and SQIVND (reference sequence). For the CDR3, the DNA is TGTGCCAGTAGCCCCCGGGACAGAGCACAAGGTGGCTACACCTTC. The encoded protein is CASSPRDRAQGGYTF.

The rearrangement uses TRBV29-1 and TRBJ1-3; D remains unclear. This CDR3 spans 14 amino acids. V was clipped by 3 bases and J by 0 bases, with 9 bases between them. The V gene's germline CDR1 is SQVTM and CDR2 ANQGSEA. Here the CDR3 reads CSVEVGNSGNTIYF. CDR3 bases: TGCAGCGTTGAGGTCGGGAACTCTGGAAACACCATATATTTT.

The chain joins TRBV2 to TRBJ2-1, with TRBD2 identical over 9 bases. The CDR3 consists of 15 residues. CDR1 is SNHLY and CDR2 is FYNNEI in the germline V gene. V shed 7 bases, J shed 6 bases, and the junction held 10 bases outside the gene matches. The chain's CDR3 is CASNLAGDSGNEQFF. The CDR3 DNA sequence: TGTGCCAGCAACTTAGCGGGAGACAGCGGCAATGAGCAGTTCTTC.